This paragraph reports one TCR beta chain. Its antigen is unidentified. The sample is drawn from a study of T-cell reconstitution after alpha-beta-depleted transplantation in children. It was with unique molecular identifiers that the TCRbeta library was prepared. MiXCR was run by TCRdb on the PCR reads, yielding one entry per CDR3 protein. Here the sample spans fewer than 550,000 distinct CDR3 sequences, about 10% being singletons. Germline V gene lookup returns CDR1 SGHAT and CDR2 FQNNGV. J was trimmed by 5 bases and V by 1 base; bases with no gene match: 3. The CDR3 contains 14 residues. Study-wide results and limits: It was reported that alpha-beta T cells came from several hundred expanded graft clones (about two months after transplant). Most T-cell counts and diversity one year after the transplant came from T cells that were newly produced. It was surviving recipient T cells and thymic progenitors that gave some patients high TCRbeta diversity at day 60.

This specimen was PBMCs, taken before TCRalphabeta/CD19-depleted stem cell transplant. The rearrangement links TRBV11-2 to TRBJ2-7; 9 nucleotides align to TRBD1. The receptor's source is a child younger than 10 with inherited bone marrow failure, due to receive a stem cell transplant. CDR3 DNA sequence: TGTGCCAGCAGCTTAGTACGGACAGGGGACGAGCAGTACTTC. Translation gives CASSLVRTGDEQYF.